Below, 5 T cell receptor beta chains from the same sample are listed, as sequenced in a study of shared clonotypes between healthy human individuals (dated by TCRdb to 2018 to 2021). Preparation of the library involved the immunoSEQ multiplex PCR assay. TCRdb retrieved this table from immuneACCESS and kept in-frame rearrangements only. Not all clones are present; in checked studies, unresolved V genes account for under half, and no reason is known for the remainder. The table for this sample lists about 2.3 million clones; over 90% of them were counted only once. The leading ten clones occupy about 0.39% of the sample. The sequencing input was naive CD4+ T cells from PBMCs. This specimen's cell subset or site label, per the study, means: CD45RA+ positively selected. The source is a man between 18 and 35 years old in good health. Some clones in this sample may be carry-over from other donors' samples.

The chain joins TRBV9 to TRBJ2-3; 9 positions agree with TRBD2. This CDR3 contains 15 residues. The junction had 6 bases not matched to a gene; V was cut back by 0 bases and J by 7 bases. Germline CDR1 reads SGDLS; CDR2 reads YYNGEE. The CDR3 loop is CASSVEAGGPYTQYF. Written as DNA, the CDR3 is TGTGCCAGCAGCGTAGAAGCGGGAGGTCCCTATACGCAGTATTTT.

This rearrangement joins TRBV28 to TRBJ2-5; TRBD2 matches 8 bases. The CDR3 runs 16 residues. Looked up from germline, CDR1 is MDHEN and CDR2 is SYDVKM. V dropped 5 bases and J dropped 5; count of bases not matched to a gene: 13. The chain's CDR3 is CASSPDPGGGSETQYF. The CDR3 bases are TGTGCCAGCAGTCCCGACCCCGGGGGGGGATCTGAGACCCAGTACTTC.

The chain uses TRBV6-1 and TRBJ1-5; tentative D call: TRBD1 (6 bases). Trimming left V 1 base short and J 14 bases short, with 15 bases between. The CDR3 runs 13 residues. In germline, CDR1 is MNHNS, CDR2 SASEGT. The CDR3 spells CASSEGQGTGEHF. In DNA, the CDR3 is TGTGCCAGCAGTGAAGGGCAGGGGACGGGTGAGCATTTT.

The chain links TRBV25-1 to TRBJ2-5, with D hard to call. CDR1 and CDR2 (germline): MGHDK, SYGVNS. The CDR3 sequence is 13 residues long. The V gene lost 7 bases and the J gene lost 5 bases, with 14 bases spanning the gap. The CDR3: CASKRSPVETQYF. The CDR3 nucleotides read TGTGCCAGCAAACGATCCCCCGTGGAGACCCAGTACTTC. Combining the CDR3 with reference TRBV25-1 and TRBJ2-5 gives the whole variable domain EADIYQTPRYLVIGTGKKITLECSQTMGHDKMYWYQQDPGMELHLIHYSYGVNSTEKGDLSSESTVSRIRTEHFPLTLESARPSHTSQYLCASKRSPVETQYFGPGTRLLVL.

This clone appeared once. The chain joins TRBV6-5 to TRBJ2-5; tentatively, D is TRBD2 (5 bases). With 9 bases removed from V and 0 bases from J, the gap between germline ends came to 14 bases. CDR1 MNHEY and CDR2 SVGAGI come from the germline V gene. The CDR3 spans 14 residues. The CDR3 nucleotides read TGTGCCAGTTCTACCCGGGGAGACCAAGAGACCCAGTACTTC. It specifies CASSTRGDQETQYF.